This T cell receptor beta chain is from a study of post-analysis software for immune sequencing data. Study conclusions and caveats: Patients showed TRBV5-6, TRBV5-1 and TRBV20-1 among several TRBV segments more frequent than in controls.

This clonotype was counted between two and nine times. Its specificity is not known. The CDR3 runs to 17 residues. Germline CDR1 reads SGHVS; CDR2 reads FQNEAQ. Germline trimming cut 1 base from V and 2 bases from J; bases unmatched to any gene: 9. Included in the TCR beta cDNA libraries were unique molecular identifiers. TCRdb redid the calling of the PCR reads with MiXCR, one entry per CDR3 protein. In the table there are more than 450,000 distinct CDR3 sequences, 30% to 40% of which are singletons. The sequenced sample consisted of blood. This chain connects TRBV7-8 to TRBJ2-5, with 8 bases that match TRBD2. The clonotype comes from a girl aged 2-17 years with multiple sclerosis. In nucleotides, the CDR3 is TGTGCCAGCAGCTTAGTACTGCGGGGGGTATGGCAAGAGACCCAGTACTTC. The encoded protein is CASSLVLRGVWQETQYF.